Listed below are T cell receptor beta chains from one sample, sequenced in a study of T cells in localized non-small cell lung cancer. TCRdb keeps only in-frame clones here, not all; method: immunoSEQ multiplex PCR. This sample has approximately 3,000 clones, with more than 25% found just once. The specimen comprised normal lung tissue next to the tumor, sampled before any cancer treatment. These receptors were obtained from a female donor at least 60 years old with stage I squamous cell lung carcinoma. The CDR3 runs from the conserved cysteine through the conserved F or W. A D gene is named only where the DNA matches it firmly. Expanded clones are given a class, and other clones once, few, many or no size at all.

>.|TRBJ1-1|TRBV6-8|.
TGTGCCAGCAGTCCACTCCGGGACGGGAACACTGAAGCTTTCTTT
CASSPLRDGNTEAFF
>.|TRBJ1-2|TRBV11-3|.
TGTGCCAGCAGCTCGCGGTGGGACTTGAACTATGGCTACACCTTC
CASSSRWDLNYGYTF
>.|TRBJ1-5|TRBV28|.
TGTGCCAGCACCCTGACATCGGGGGGTCAGCCCCAGCATTTT
CASTLTSGGQPQHF
>TRBD2|TRBJ2-2|TRBV28|.
TGTGCCAGCAGTCGACCGGGACTAGGAACCACCGGGGAGCTGTTTTTT
CASSRPGLGTTGELFF
>TRBD1|TRBJ2-3|TRBV11-3|.
TGTGCCAGCACCATTTCGACAGGGACCGATACGCAGTATTTT
CASTISTGTDTQYF
>TRBD2|TRBJ2-1|TRBV29-1|.
TGCAGCGTTCAAACGTGGCGAGCGGGAGATTTCTACAATGAGCAGTTCTTC
CSVQTWRAGDFYNEQFF
>.|TRBJ2-1|TRBV1|.
TGCACCAGCAGCCCAGTCGACTTCAGCGAGCAGTTCTTC
CTSSPVDFSEQFF
>TRBD2|TRBJ2-3|TRBV6-8|few
TGTGCCAGCTGGGAGCGGGAGAGCACAGATACGCAGTATTTT
CASWERESTDTQYF
>.|TRBJ1-5|TRBV2|.
TGTGCCAGTCAACGCAGGGTCGGGGCGGATCAGCCCCAGCATTTT
CASQRRVGADQPQHF
>TRBD2|TRBJ2-1|TRBV11-3|medium-sized
TGTGCCAGCAGCTTAGTGGGACTAGCGCCCCATGAGCAGTTCTTC
CASSLVGLAPHEQFF
>TRBD2|TRBJ2-1|TRBV14|medium-sized
TGTGCCAGCAGCCAAGAGGTGAATGCGGGACTAGCGGGAGTAAGGCAGTTCTTC
CASSQEVNAGLAGVRQFF
>TRBD2|TRBJ2-5|TRBV5-1|.
TGCGCCAGCAGCCCCTCAGGGACTAGCGGGAGAGAGACCCAGTACTTC
CASSPSGTSGRETQYF
>TRBD1|TRBJ2-7|TRBV11-3|few
TGTGCCAGCAGCTTAGTTGACAGGGCCCCCTCCTACGAGCAGTACTTC
CASSLVDRAPSYEQYF
>.|TRBJ2-1|TRBV6-8|few
TGTGCCAGCAGTGAGGGCGGACAGTACTTCCCCTCCTACAATGAGCAGTTCTTC
CASSEGGQYFPSYNEQFF
>.|TRBJ1-1|TRBV28|few
TGTGCCAGCAGACCGCAGGAGGGGACTGAAGCTTTCTTT
CASRPQEGTEAFF
>TRBD1|TRBJ2-7|TRBV30|.
TGTGCCTGGCAAAACAGGGGACAAGTTCCCTACGAGCAGTACTTC
CAWQNRGQVPYEQYF
>TRBD2|TRBJ2-3|TRBV6-8|.
TGTGCCATCAGACCGGGACTAGCGGGAGTGAGAGATACGCAGTATTTT
CAIRPGLAGVRDTQYF
>TRBD2|TRBJ2-3|TRBV6-8|.
TGTGCCAGCAGTATTACTAGCGGGGCCTACACAGATACGCAGTATTTT
CASSITSGAYTDTQYF
>TRBD2|TRBJ2-7|TRBV6-8|medium-sized
TGTGCCAGCAGTCTAGCGGGAGGCTACGAGCAGTACTTC
CASSLAGGYEQYF
>TRBD2|TRBJ2-3|TRBV6-8|.
TGTGCCAAGAGAGGAGGGGGACTAGCTGCTACGCAGTATTTT
CAKRGGGLAATQYF
>.|TRBJ2-1|TRBV6-8|.
TGTGCCAGCAGTTACTCGGAATCCTACAATGAGCAGTTCTTC
CASSYSESYNEQFF
>TRBD1|TRBJ2-7|TRBV29-1|.
TGCAGCGCTGTAGTGGGGACAGGGGGCTACGAGCAGTACTTC
CSAVVGTGGYEQYF
>.|TRBJ1-4|TRBV9|few
TGTGCCAGCAGCGCGACCGTAAGGGCGTCTAATGAAAAACTGTTTTTT
CASSATVRASNEKLFF
>.|TRBJ2-1|TRBV29-1|.
TGCAGCGCTGAGACAGGCCCCACGGGCAATGAGCAGTTCTTC
CSAETGPTGNEQFF
>.|TRBJ2-7|TRBV6-8|few
TGTGCCAGCAGTTTAACGGGGGGCCACTACGAGCAGTACTTC
CASSLTGGHYEQYF
>TRBD2|TRBJ2-5|TRBV6-8|few
TGTGCCAGCAGCTATACGGGAGGGCGGGAGACCCAGTACTTC
CASSYTGGRETQYF
>.|TRBJ2-6|TRBV19|few
TGTGCCAGTAACGAGGCGGCTGGGGCCAACGTCCTGACTTTC
CASNEAAGANVLTF
>TRBD2|TRBJ2-1|TRBV15|.
TGTGCCACCAGCAGAGGCGGGACTAGCGGGAGGAGCCACAATGAGCAGTTCTTC
CATSRGGTSGRSHNEQFF